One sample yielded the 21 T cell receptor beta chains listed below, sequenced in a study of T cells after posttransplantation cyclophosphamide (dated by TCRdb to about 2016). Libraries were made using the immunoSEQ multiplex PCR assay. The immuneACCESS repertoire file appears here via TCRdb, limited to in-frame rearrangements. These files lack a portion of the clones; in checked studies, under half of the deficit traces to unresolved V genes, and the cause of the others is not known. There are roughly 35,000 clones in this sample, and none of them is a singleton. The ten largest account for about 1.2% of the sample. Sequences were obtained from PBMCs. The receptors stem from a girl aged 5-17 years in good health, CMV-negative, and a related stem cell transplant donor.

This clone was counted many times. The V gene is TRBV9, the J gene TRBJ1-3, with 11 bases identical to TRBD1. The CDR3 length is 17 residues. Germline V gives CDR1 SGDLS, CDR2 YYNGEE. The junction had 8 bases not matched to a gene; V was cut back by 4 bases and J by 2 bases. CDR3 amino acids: CASSPPGGQGAGNTIYF. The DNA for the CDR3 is TGTGCCAGCAGCCCCCCTGGGGGACAGGGGGCTGGAAACACCATATATTTT.

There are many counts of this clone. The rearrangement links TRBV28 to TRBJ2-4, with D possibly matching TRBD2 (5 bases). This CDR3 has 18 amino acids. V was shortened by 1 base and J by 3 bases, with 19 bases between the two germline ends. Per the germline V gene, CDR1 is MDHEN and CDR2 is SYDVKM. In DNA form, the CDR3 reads TGTGCCAGCAGTTTATCCGCGGACCAGCTAGCCGGCAAAAACATTCAGTACTTC. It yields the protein CASSLSADQLAGKNIQYF. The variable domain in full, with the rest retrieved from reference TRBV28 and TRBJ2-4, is DVKVTQSSRYLVKRTGEKVFLECVQDMDHENMFWYRQDPGLGLRLIYFSYDVKMKEKGDIPEGYSVSREKKERFSLILESASTNQTSMYLCASSLSADQLAGKNIQYFGAGTRLSVL.

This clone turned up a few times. CDR3 bases: TGCGCCAGCAGCCAAGCAAACCAGGGTGGGTCACCCCTCCACTTT. Translated: CASSQANQGGSPLHF. This chain uses TRBV4-1 with TRBJ1-6; possibly TRBD1 for D (5 bases). The ends were cut back, 1 base at V and 10 bases at J, with 14 bases in the middle. The germline V gene encodes CDR1 MGHRA and CDR2 YSYEKL. There are 15 residues in the CDR3.

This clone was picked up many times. DNA for the CDR3: TGTGCCACCAACGAACAGTACAATCAGCCCCAGCATTTT. Encoded protein: CATNEQYNQPQHF. The V call is TRBV19, the J call TRBJ1-5, with D unclear. V was clipped by 10 bases and J by 3 bases, with 13 bases between them. Germline V gives CDR1 LNHDA, CDR2 SQIVND (reference sequence). The CDR3 totals 13 residues.

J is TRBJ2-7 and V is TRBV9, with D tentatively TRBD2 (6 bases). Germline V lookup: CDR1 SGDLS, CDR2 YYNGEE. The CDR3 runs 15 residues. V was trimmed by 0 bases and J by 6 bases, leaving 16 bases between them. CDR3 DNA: TGTGCCAGCAGCGTAGGACTAGATGTCCCCCTCGAGCAGTACTTC. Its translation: CASSVGLDVPLEQYF.

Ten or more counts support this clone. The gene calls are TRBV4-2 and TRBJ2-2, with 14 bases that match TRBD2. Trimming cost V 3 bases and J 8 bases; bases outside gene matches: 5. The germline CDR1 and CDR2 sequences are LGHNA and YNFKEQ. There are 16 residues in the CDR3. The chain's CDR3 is CASSHRLAGGRGELFF. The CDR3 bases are TGTGCCAGCAGCCACCGACTAGCGGGAGGGCGTGGGGAGCTGTTTTTT.

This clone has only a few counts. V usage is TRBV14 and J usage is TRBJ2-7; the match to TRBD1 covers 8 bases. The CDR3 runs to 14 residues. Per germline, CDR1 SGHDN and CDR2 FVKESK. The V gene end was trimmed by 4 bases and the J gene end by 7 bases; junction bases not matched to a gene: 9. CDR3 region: CASSPRTGLGEQYF. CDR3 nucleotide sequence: TGTGCCAGCAGCCCCCGGACAGGGTTGGGAGAGCAGTACTTC.

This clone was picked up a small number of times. The chain's CDR3 is CASSRQRDRAPSGRGTQYF. CDR3 nucleotides: TGTGCCAGCAGCCGACAACGGGACAGGGCCCCTAGCGGGAGAGGGACCCAGTACTTC. The V call is TRBV7-9, the J call TRBJ2-5, with D possibly TRBD2 on 10 matching bases. The V gene lost 5 bases and the J gene lost 7 bases, with 32 bases spanning the gap. CDR1 and CDR2 from the germline V gene are SEHNR and FQNEAQ (reference sequence). This CDR3 region has 19 residues.

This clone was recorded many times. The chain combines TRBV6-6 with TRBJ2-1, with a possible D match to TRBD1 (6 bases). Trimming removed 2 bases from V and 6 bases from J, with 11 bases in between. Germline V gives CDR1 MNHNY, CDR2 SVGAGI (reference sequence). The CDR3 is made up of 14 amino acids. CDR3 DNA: TGTGCCAGCAGTTACCATACAGGGAGCAATGAGCAGTTCTTC. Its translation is CASSYHTGSNEQFF.

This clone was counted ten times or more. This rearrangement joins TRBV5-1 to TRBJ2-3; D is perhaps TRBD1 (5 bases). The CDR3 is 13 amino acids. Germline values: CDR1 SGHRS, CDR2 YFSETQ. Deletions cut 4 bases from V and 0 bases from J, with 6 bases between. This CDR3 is CASSGASTDTQYF. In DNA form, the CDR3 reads TGCGCCAGCAGCGGGGCTAGCACAGATACGCAGTATTTT.

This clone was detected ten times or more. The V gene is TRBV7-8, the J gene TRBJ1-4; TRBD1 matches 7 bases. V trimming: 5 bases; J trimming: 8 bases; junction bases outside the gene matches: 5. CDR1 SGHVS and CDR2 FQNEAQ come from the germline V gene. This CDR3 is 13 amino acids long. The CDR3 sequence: CASSPGQVEKLFF. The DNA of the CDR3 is TGTGCCAGCAGCCCCGGACAGGTAGAAAAACTGTTTTTT.

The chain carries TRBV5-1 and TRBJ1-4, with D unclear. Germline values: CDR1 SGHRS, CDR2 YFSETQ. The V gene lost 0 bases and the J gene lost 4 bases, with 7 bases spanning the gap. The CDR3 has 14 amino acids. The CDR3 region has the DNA TGCGCCAGCAGCTTGGCCGGGGATAATGAAAAACTGTTTTTT. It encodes CASSLAGDNEKLFF.

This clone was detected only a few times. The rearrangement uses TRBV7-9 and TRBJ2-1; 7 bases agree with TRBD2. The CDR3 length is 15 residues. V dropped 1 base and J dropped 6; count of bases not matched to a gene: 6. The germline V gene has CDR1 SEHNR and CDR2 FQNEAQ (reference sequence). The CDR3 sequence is CASSLVSLAVNEQFF. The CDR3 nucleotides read TGTGCCAGCAGCTTAGTCTCCCTAGCGGTCAATGAGCAGTTCTTC. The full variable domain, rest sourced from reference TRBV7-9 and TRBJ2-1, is DTGVSQNPRHKITKRGQNVTFRCDPISEHNRLYWYRQTLGQGPEFLTYFQNEAQLEKSRLLSDRFSAERPKGSFSTLEIQRTEQGDSAMYLCASSLVSLAVNEQFFGPGTRLTVL.

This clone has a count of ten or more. CDR3 bases: TGTGCCAGCAGCGGCAACCCAGGACAGGTCGGCAATCAGCCCCAGCATTTT. Translating gives CASSGNPGQVGNQPQHF. The V call is TRBV7-9, the J call TRBJ1-5, with 7 positions matching TRBD1. The CDR3 spans 17 residues. The V gene's germline CDR1 is SEHNR and CDR2 FQNEAQ (reference sequence). J lost 2 bases, V lost 5 bases, and 12 bases had no gene match.

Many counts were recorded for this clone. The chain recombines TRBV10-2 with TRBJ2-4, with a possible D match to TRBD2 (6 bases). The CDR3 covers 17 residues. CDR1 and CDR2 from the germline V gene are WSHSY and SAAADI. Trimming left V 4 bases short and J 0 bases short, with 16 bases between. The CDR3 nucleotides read TGCGCCAGCAGTGTCCTACACGGAGGGGTAGCCAAAAACATTCAGTACTTC. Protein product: CASSVLHGGVAKNIQYF.

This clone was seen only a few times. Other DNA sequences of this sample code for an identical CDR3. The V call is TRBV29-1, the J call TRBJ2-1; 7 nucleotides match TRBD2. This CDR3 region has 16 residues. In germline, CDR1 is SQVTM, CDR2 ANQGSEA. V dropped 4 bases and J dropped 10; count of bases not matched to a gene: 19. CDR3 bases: TGCAGCGTTGTGTCTCCCCTAGCGGAGAGGGTAAGGGAGCAGTTCTTC. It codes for CSVVSPLAERVREQFF.

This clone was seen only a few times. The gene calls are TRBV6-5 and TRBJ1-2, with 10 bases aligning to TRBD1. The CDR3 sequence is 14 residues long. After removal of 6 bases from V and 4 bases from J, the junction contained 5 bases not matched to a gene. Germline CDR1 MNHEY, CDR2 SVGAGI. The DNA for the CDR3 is TGTGCCAGCAGCACCGGGACAGGGGTCTATGGCTACACCTTC. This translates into CASSTGTGVYGYTF.

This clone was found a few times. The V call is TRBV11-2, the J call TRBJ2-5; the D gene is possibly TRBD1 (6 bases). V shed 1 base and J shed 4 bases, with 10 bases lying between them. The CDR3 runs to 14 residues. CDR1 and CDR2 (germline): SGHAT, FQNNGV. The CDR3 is CASSLAGVRETQYF. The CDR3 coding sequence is TGTGCCAGCAGCTTAGCAGGGGTCCGAGAGACCCAGTACTTC.

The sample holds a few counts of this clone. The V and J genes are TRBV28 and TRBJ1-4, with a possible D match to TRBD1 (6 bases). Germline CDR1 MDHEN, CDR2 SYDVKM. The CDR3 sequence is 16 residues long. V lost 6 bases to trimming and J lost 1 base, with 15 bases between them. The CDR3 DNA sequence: TGTGCCAGCAGCCCCAGCCCACAGGGAACTAATGAAAAACTGTTTTTT. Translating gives CASSPSPQGTNEKLFF. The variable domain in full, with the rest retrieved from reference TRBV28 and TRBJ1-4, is DVKVTQSSRYLVKRTGEKVFLECVQDMDHENMFWYRQDPGLGLRLIYFSYDVKMKEKGDIPEGYSVSREKKERFSLILESASTNQTSMYLCASSPSPQGTNEKLFFGSGTQLSVL.

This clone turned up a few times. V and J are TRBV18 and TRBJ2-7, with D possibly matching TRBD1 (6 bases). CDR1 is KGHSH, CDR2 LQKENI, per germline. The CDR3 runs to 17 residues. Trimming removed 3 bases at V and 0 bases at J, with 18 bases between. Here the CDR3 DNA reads TGTGCCAGCTCACCCCTGGGGACACCTCAAAGCTCCTACGAGCAGTACTTC. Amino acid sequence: CASSPLGTPQSSYEQYF.

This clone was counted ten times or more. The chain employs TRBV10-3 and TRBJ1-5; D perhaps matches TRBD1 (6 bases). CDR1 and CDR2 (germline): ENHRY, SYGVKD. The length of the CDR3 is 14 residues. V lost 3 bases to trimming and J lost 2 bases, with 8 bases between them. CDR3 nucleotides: TGTGCCATCAGTGACAGGGGAGGCAATCAGCCCCAGCATTTT. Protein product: CAISDRGGNQPQHF.